This T cell receptor (beta chain) derives from a study of early T cells in non-severe SARS-CoV-2 infection. MiXCR, run by TCRdb on the 5' RACE reads, gives a single entry per CDR3 protein. The table includes 95,000 to 100,000 distinct CDR3 sequences, 8% to 13% detected once. The CDR3 is made up of 14 amino acids. The ends were cut back, 3 bases at V and 5 bases at J, with 15 bases in the middle. Germline CDR1 and CDR2: DFQATT and SNEGSKA (reference sequence). This sequence originates from an adult who was a healthcare worker with PCR-confirmed SARS-CoV-2 infection or an uninfected control (not recorded which). Sequencing input: whole blood. This chain joins TRBV20-1 and TRBJ2-3; D may be TRBD1 or TRBD2 (6 bases each). The CDR3 sequence is CSARFWGAQDTQYF. The CDR3 DNA sequence: TGCAGTGCTAGGTTTTGGGGGGCACAAGATACGCAGTATTTT.